The present TCR beta chain was sequenced within a study of T cells in Graves' hyperthyroidism and ophthalmopathy. Study conclusions and caveats: Most thyroid clonotypes expanded above 0.001 appeared in blood too. Model predictions of ophthalmopathy came a median around 7.1 months before onset.

Using RNA transcripts as the source, TCR beta CDR3 regions were amplified. The HTBI set primed first-round TCR CDR3 RT-PCR. One entry per CDR3 protein, called by TCRdb with MiXCR from the multiplex PCR reads. The table shows 300,000 or so distinct CDR3 sequences, with 16% occurring only once. This clonotype has a count of ten or more. The antigen is undetermined. Trimming stripped 10 bases from V and 0 bases from J, with 16 bases between. The germline V gene has CDR1 SGHTA and CDR2 FQGNSA. CDR3 length: 15 residues. Among the patients, aged 18 to 65, hyperthyroidism was newly diagnosed and had lasted under 2 months. Clinical symptoms, serum thyroxine and TRAb, thyroid ultrasound and orbital computed tomography together formed the diagnostic basis.

This chain links TRBV7-2 with TRBJ2-1; D is possibly TRBD1 or TRBD2 (5 bases each). The receptor was derived from a man aged 25 to 40 with Graves' hyperthyroidism. Sequencing input: blood. DNA of the CDR3: TGTGCCACCAAAGACTGGGGGAGCTCCTACAATGAGCAGTTCTTC. Protein: CATKDWGSSYNEQFF.